The present T cell receptor (beta chain) was sequenced within a study of blood T cell repertoires in COVID-19. TCRdb's copy holds only in-frame clones and misses some; the assay was immunoSEQ multiplex PCR. The sample carries 200,000 to 250,000 clones, around 90% recorded once. The clonotype was recovered from a young man with active or convalescent COVID-19. The material sequenced was peripheral blood.

The CDR3 sequence: CASSQTPRSSYEQYF. CDR3 bases: TGTGCCAGCAGCCAAACACCTAGGAGCTCCTACGAGCAGTACTTC. The V gene is TRBV3-1 (or the pseudogene TRBV3-2), the J gene TRBJ2-7, with unresolved D. CDR3 size: 15 residues. Germline V lookup: CDR1 LGHDT, CDR2 YNNKEL (reference sequence). Trimming shortened V by 2 bases and J by 0 bases, and 11 bases separated the two germline ends.